This TCR beta chain was obtained from a study of shared clonotypes between healthy human individuals. Study as a whole: The cohort had two women and three men, ages 18 to 49. Study-wide results and limits: Large depth notwithstanding, sorted-subset sequencing proved incomplete by rarefaction. The study sampled only blood, and tissue repertoires likely differ.

A word on this clone: Its specificity is not known.

The repertoire was sequenced with immunoSEQ multiplex PCR; TCRdb's copy has only in-frame clones and lacks some. The table includes some 2.4 million clones, 80% to 95% detected once. Naive CD4+ cells were CD45RA-selected; the remaining cells were memory. Germline CDR1 is SGHRS and CDR2 is YFSETQ. This CDR3 is built from 14 residues. Trimming pared 1 base from V and 1 base from J, leaving 6 bases between. This clonotype was sampled from a man younger than 35 in good health. Some clones in this sample may be carry-over from other donors' samples. This chain joins TRBV5-1 and TRBJ2-1; D not certain. Sequenced: naive CD4+ T cells from PBMCs. Subset given: CD45RA+ positively selected. The CDR3 DNA sequence: TGCGCCAGCAGCTTGATGGAGTCCTACAATGAGCAGTTCTTC. Its translation is CASSLMESYNEQFF.